The table lists the clone carrying this T cell receptor (beta chain) with many counts. The antigen remains undetermined. About 9.4 ml fresh peripheral blood yielded the PBMCs. Researchers took RNA transcripts and amplified the TCR beta CDR3 regions from them. The HTBI set primed first-round TCR CDR3 RT-PCR. TCRdb reanalysed the multiplex PCR reads using MiXCR and keeps one entry per CDR3 protein. This table has around 620,000 distinct CDR3 sequences, 13% to 15% appearing once. This sample was included in a study of T cells in Graves' hyperthyroidism and ophthalmopathy. Study background: Peripheral blood collection took place at initial diagnosis, before any treatment. Study-wide findings and caveats: The model's output predicted ophthalmopathy at a median of about 6.5 months prior to onset.

The receptor comes from a woman between 18 and 29 years old with Graves' ophthalmopathy. Sequencing was done on a sample of blood.

DNA of the CDR3: TGTGCCAGCAGCTTAGTGATAGCGGGAGGGCCCCACGAGCAGTACTTC. Amino acid sequence: CASSLVIAGGPHEQYF. The chain couples TRBV11-2 to TRBJ2-7; 11 positions agree with TRBD2. The V gene's germline CDR1 is SGHAT and CDR2 FQNNGV. The junction had 7 bases not matched to a gene; V was cut back by 1 base and J by 5 bases. The CDR3 loop spans 16 amino acids.